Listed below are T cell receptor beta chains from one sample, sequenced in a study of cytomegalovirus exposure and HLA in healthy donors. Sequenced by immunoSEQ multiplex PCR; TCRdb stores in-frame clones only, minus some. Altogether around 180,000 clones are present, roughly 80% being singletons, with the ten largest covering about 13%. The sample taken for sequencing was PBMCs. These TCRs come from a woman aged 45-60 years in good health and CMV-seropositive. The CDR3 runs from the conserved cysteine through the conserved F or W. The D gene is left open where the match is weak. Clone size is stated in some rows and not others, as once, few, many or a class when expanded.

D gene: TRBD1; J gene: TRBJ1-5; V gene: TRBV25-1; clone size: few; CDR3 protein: CASSEYGRDRSNQPQHF; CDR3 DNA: TGTGCCAGCAGTGAATATGGACGGGACAGGAGCAATCAGCCCCAGCATTTT
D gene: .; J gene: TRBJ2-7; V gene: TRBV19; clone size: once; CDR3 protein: CASSIAGPDSYEQYF; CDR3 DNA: TGTGCCAGTAGTATAGCAGGGCCCGATTCCTACGAGCAGTACTTC
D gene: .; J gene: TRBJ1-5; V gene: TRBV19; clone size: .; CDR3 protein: CASSTTHSNQPQHF; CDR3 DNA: TGTGCCAGTAGTACTACTCATAGCAATCAGCCCCAGCATTTT
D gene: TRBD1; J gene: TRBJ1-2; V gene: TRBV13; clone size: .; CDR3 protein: CASSLKGAGYTF; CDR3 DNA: TGTGCCAGCAGCTTAAAGGGGGCTGGCTACACCTTC
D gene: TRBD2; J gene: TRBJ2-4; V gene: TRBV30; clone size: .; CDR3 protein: CAWTPGLAGGNIQYF; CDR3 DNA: TGTGCCTGGACCCCCGGACTAGCGGGGGGGAACATTCAGTACTTC
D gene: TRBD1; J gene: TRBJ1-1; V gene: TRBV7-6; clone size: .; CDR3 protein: CASSLLRGQGTSMNTEAFF; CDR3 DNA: TGTGCCAGCAGCTTACTCCGTGGACAGGGGACAAGCATGAACACTGAAGCTTTCTTT
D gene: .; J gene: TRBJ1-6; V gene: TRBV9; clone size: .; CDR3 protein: CASSGGGSPLHF; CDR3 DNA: TGTGCCAGCAGCGGGGGAGGATCACCCCTCCACTTT
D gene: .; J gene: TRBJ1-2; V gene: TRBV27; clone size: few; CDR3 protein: CASKYSGSNYGYTF; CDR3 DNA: TGTGCCAGTAAATACTCAGGATCTAACTATGGCTACACCTTC
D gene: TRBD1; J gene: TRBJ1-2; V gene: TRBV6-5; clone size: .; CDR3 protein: CASSPTQGNYGYTF; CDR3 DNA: TGTGCCAGCAGTCCCACACAGGGGAACTATGGCTACACCTTC
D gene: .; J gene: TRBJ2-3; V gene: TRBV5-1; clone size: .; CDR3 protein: CASSLATGEGTQYF; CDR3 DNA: TGCGCCAGCAGCTTGGCGACAGGGGAGGGTACGCAGTATTTT
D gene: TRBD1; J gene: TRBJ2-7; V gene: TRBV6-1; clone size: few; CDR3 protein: CASGSDRSSYEQYF; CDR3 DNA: TGTGCCAGCGGTTCGGACAGGAGCTCCTACGAGCAGTACTTC
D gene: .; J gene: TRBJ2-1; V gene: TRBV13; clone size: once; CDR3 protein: CASSPRPTGVNEQFF; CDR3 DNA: TGTGCCAGCAGCCCTAGGCCCACAGGAGTAAATGAGCAGTTCTTC
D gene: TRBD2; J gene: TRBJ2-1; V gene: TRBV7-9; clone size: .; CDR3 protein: CASSLGGGIRSYNEQFF; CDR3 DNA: TGTGCCAGCAGCTTAGGGGGGGGGATCCGCTCCTACAATGAGCAGTTCTTC
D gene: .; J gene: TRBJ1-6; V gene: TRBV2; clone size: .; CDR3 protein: CASSEAGDNSPLHF; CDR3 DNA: TGTGCCAGCAGTGAAGCCGGGGATAATTCACCCCTCCACTTT
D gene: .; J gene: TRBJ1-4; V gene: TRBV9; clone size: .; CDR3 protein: CASSEWGNSGEKLFF; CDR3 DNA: TGTGCCAGCAGCGAGTGGGGCAATAGTGGTGAAAAACTGTTTTTT
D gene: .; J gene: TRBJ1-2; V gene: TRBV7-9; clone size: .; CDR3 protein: CSSSLSGVYGYTF; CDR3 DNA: TGTTCCAGCAGCTTATCCGGGGTCTATGGCTACACCTTC
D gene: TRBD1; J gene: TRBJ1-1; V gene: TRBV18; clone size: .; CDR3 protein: CASSLGTGILNTEAFF; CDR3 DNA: TGTGCCAGCTCACTTGGGACAGGTATTTTGAACACTGAAGCTTTCTTT
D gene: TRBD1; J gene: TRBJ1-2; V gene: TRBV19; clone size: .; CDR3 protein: CASSPSGRGNYGYTF; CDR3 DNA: TGTGCCAGTAGTCCGTCGGGCAGGGGGAACTATGGCTACACCTTC
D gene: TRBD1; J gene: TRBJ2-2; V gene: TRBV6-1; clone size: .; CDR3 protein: CASRTGGNTGELFF; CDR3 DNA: TGTGCCAGCAGGACAGGGGGCAACACCGGGGAGCTGTTTTTT
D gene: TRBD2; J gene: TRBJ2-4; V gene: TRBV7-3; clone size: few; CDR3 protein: CASSSQPGLAGGGAKNIQYF; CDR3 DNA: TGTGCCAGCAGCTCCCAGCCGGGACTAGCGGGGGGGGGAGCCAAAAACATTCAGTACTTC
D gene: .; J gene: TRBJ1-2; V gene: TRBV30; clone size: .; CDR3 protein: CAWSVGTGGGYTF; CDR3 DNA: TGTGCCTGGAGTGTCGGTACTGGGGGGGGCTACACCTTC
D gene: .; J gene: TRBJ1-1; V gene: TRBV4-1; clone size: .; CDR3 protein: CASSLGGQQGGTEAFF; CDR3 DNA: TGCGCCAGCAGCCTAGGGGGACAACAAGGGGGCACTGAAGCTTTCTTT
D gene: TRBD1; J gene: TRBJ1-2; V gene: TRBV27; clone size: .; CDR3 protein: CASYQTGGFGGYTF; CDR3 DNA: TGTGCCAGCTACCAGACAGGGGGCTTCGGTGGCTACACCTTC
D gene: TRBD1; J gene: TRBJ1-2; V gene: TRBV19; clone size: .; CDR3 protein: CATGTGDGVNGYTF; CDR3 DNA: TGTGCCACTGGGACAGGGGACGGCGTTAATGGCTACACCTTC
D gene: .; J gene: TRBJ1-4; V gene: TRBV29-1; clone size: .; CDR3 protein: CSVGSRVGQNEKLFF; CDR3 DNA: TGCAGCGTTGGTTCCAGGGTGGGCCAAAATGAAAAACTGTTTTTT
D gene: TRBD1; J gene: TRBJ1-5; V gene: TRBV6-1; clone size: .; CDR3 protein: CASSEGRGLESNQPQHF; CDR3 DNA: TGTGCCAGCAGTGAAGGAAGGGGGCTAGAAAGCAATCAGCCCCAGCATTTT
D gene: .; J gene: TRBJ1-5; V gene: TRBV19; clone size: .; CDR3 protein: CASSIAGWGNQPQHF; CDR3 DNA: TGTGCCAGTAGTATAGCGGGGTGGGGCAATCAGCCCCAGCATTTT
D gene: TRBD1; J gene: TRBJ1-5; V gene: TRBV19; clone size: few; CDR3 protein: CASSMTGSNQPQHF; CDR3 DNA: TGTGCCAGTAGTATGACAGGGAGCAATCAGCCCCAGCATTTT
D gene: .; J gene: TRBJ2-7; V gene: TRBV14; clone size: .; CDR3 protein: CASSQLRGGTSSYEQYF; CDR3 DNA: TGTGCCAGCAGCCAGCTTAGGGGGGGGACCTCCTCCTACGAGCAGTACTTC
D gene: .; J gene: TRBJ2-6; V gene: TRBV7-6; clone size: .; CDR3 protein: CASSFAGRLNVLTF; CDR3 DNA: TGTGCCAGCAGCTTCGCGGGACGGCTCAACGTCCTGACTTTC
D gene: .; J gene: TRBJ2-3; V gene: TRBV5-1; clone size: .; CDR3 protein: CASSSANTVADTQYF; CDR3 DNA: TGCGCCAGCAGCTCAGCGAACACCGTGGCAGATACGCAGTATTTT
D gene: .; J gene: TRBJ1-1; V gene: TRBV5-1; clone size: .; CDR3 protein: CASSLELGGITEAFF; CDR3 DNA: TGCGCCAGCAGCTTGGAACTAGGGGGTATCACTGAAGCTTTCTTT
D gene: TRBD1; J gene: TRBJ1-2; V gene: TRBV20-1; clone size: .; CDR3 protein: CSAGQVGGYTF; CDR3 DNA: TGCAGTGCCGGACAGGTTGGTGGCTACACCTTC
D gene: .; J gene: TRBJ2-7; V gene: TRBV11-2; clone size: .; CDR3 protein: CASSLDRSVSSYEQYF; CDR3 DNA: TGTGCCAGCAGCTTAGATCGAAGCGTCAGCTCCTACGAGCAGTACTTC
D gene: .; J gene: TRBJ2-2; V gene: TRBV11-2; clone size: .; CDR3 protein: CASSPGTGELFF; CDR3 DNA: TGTGCCAGCAGCCCGGGAACCGGGGAGCTGTTTTTT
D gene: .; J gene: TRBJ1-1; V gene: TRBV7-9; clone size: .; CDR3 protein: CASSFSQFQGAVPEAFF; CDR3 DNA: TGTGCCAGCAGCTTCTCCCAATTTCAGGGCGCGGTCCCTGAAGCTTTCTTT
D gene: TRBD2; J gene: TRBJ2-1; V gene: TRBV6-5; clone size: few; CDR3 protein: CASSPRGSYNEQFF; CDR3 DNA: TGTGCCAGCAGCCCGCGGGGGTCCTACAATGAGCAGTTCTTC
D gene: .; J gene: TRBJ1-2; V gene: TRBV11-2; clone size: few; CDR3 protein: CASSLGADGYTF; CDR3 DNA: TGTGCCAGCAGCTTGGGCGCCGATGGCTACACCTTC
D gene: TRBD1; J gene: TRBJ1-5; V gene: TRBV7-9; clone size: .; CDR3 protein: CASSSGGRNQPQHF; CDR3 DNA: TGTGCCAGCAGCTCAGGGGGACGGAATCAGCCCCAGCATTTT
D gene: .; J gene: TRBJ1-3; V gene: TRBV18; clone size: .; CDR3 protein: CASSPTVNSGGSGNTIYF; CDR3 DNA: TGTGCCAGCTCACCTACAGTAAACAGCGGCGGCTCTGGAAACACCATATATTTT
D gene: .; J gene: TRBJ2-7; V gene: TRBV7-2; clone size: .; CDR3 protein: CASSLGQRRLSYEQYF; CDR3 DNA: TGTGCCAGCAGCTTAGGGCAGCGTCGCTTGTCCTACGAGCAGTACTTC
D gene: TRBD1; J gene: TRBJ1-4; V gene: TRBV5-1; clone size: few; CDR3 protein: CASSRPKINARDRGEQATNEKLFF; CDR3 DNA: TGCGCCAGCAGCCGTCCGAAGATCAATGCCCGGGACAGGGGAGAGCAGGCAACTAATGAAAAACTGTTTTTT
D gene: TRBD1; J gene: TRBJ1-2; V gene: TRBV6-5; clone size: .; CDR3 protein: CASSSSRGLGGYTF; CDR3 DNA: TGTGCCAGCAGTTCCAGCAGGGGGCTAGGTGGCTACACCTTC
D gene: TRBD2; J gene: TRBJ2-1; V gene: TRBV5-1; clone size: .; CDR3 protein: CASSLDWRPRASGGNNEQFF; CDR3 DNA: TGCGCCAGCAGCTTGGACTGGCGGCCTCGGGCTAGCGGGGGGAACAATGAGCAGTTCTTC
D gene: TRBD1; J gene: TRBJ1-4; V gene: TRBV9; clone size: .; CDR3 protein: CASSKLQGGEKLFF; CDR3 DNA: TGTGCCAGCAGCAAGCTACAGGGGGGGGAAAAACTGTTTTTT
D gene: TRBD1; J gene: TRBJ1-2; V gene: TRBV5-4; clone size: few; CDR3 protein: CASTLAPRGHGYTF; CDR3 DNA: TGTGCCAGCACCCTTGCCCCTAGGGGGCATGGCTACACCTTC
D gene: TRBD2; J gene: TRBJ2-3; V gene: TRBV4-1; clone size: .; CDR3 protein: CASSQGPGGLTDTQYF; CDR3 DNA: TGCGCCAGCAGCCAAGGGCCGGGGGGACTGACAGATACGCAGTATTTT
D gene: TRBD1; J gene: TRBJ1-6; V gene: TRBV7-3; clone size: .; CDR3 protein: CASSLAGQGGSPLHF; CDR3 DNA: TGTGCCAGCAGCTTGGCGGGACAGGGAGGTTCACCCCTCCACTTT
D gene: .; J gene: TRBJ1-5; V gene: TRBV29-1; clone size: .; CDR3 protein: CSVSDTNQPQHF; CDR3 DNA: TGCAGCGTTTCCGACACCAATCAGCCCCAGCATTTT
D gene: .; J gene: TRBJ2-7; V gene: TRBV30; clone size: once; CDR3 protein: CAWSNGCLLDF; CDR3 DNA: TGTGCCTGGAGTAATGGGTGTTTACTAGACTTC
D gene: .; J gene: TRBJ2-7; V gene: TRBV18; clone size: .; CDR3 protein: CASSPLGQGNYEQYF; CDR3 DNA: TGTGCCAGCTCACCACTCGGGCAGGGAAACTACGAGCAGTACTTC
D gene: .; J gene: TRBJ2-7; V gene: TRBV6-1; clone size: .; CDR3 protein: CASSPRGGTYEQYF; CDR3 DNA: TGTGCCAGCAGTCCCCGTGGCGGGACCTACGAGCAGTACTTC
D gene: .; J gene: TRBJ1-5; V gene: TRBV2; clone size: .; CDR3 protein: CASNPTRDSNQPQHF; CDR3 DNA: TGTGCCAGCAACCCGACACGAGATAGCAATCAGCCCCAGCATTTT